Included here is one T cell receptor (beta chain) sequence, with context. Subsets of CD8+ T cells were each sorted in triplicate at around 320,000 cells apiece. This record belongs to a study of CXCR3-negative and CXCR3-positive naive CD8 T cells. Carrying UMI labels, the TRB cDNA libraries were prepared through 5' RACE. TCRdb reprocessed the 5' RACE reads and stores each CDR3 protein as one record, lacking DNA. Found here are about 130,000 distinct CDR3 sequences; the top ten clones hold 0.49%. There are 15 residues in the CDR3. From germline, CDR1 is SEHNR and CDR2 FQNEAQ (reference sequence). Sequenced: naive CXCR3- CD8+ T cells from blood. The subset was: CD45RO-CCR7+CD27+CD95- naive CD8+ T cells lacking CXCR3 (TNR3-). This clonotype was obtained from a human donor in good health. Some clones in this sample may be carry-over from other donors' samples. V is TRBV7-9 and J is TRBJ2-7; TCRdb picks TRBD2, but there is no DNA to check that call. Here the CDR3 reads CASSLEAGKGYEQYF.